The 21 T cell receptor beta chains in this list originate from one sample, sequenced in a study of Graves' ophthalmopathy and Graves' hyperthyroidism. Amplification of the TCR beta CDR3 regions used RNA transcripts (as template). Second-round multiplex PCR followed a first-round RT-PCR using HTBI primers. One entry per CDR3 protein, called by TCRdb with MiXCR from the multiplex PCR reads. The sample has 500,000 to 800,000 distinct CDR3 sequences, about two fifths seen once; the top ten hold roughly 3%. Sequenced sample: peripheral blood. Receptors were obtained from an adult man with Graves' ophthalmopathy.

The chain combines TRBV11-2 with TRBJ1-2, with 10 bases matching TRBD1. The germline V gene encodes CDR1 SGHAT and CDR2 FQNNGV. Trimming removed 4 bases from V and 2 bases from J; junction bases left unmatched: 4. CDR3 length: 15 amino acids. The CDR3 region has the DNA TGTGCCAGCAGCTCGACGGGACAGGGGAACTATGGCTACACCTTC. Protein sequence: CASSSTGQGNYGYTF.

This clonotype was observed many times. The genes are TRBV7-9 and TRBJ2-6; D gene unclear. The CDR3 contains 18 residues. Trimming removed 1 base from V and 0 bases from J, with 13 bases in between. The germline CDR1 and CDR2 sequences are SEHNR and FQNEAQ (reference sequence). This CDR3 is CASSLVIRRNSGANVLTF. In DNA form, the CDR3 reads TGTGCCAGCAGCTTAGTTATCCGGCGGAACTCTGGGGCCAACGTCCTGACTTTC.

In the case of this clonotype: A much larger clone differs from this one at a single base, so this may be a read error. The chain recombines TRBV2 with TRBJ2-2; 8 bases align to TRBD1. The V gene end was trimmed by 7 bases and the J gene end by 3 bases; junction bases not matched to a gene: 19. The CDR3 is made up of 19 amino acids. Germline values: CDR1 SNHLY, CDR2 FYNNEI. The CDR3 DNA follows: TGTGCCAGCAATCTGGTACCGCTTAAGACAGGGGCTGACACCGGGGAGCTGTTTTTT. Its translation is CASNLVPLKTGADTGELFF.

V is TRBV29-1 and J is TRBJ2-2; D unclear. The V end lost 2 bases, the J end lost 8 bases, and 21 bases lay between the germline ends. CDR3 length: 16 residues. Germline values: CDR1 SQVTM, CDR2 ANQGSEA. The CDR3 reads CSVEKVVSGMVGELFF. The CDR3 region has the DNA TGCAGCGTTGAAAAGGTGGTCTCGGGTATGGTAGGGGAGCTGTTTTTT.

This CDR3 reads CASSHTLAGGILDKETQYF. Here the CDR3 DNA reads TGTGCCAGCAGCCACACACTAGCGGGGGGGATTCTCGACAAGGAGACCCAGTACTTC. The chain has TRBV4-2 and TRBJ2-5; 13 positions agree with TRBD2. The germline gives CDR1 LGHNA, CDR2 YNFKEQ. The CDR3 contains 19 residues. V was pared by 3 bases and J by 5 bases, with 15 bases of the junction left unmatched.

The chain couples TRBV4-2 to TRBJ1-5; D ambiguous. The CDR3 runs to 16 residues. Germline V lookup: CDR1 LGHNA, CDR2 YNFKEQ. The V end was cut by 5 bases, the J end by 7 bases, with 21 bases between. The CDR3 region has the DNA TGTGCCAGCAGCACCACCGAACCCGGTTCTGGACAGCCCCAGCATTTT. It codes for CASSTTEPGSGQPQHF.

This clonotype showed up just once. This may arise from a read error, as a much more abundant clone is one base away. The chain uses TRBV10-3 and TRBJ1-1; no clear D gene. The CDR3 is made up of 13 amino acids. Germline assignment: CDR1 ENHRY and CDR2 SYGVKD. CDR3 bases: TGTGCCAACAGTAAAGTTTCGAACACTGAAGCTTTCTTT. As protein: CANSKVSNTEAFF.

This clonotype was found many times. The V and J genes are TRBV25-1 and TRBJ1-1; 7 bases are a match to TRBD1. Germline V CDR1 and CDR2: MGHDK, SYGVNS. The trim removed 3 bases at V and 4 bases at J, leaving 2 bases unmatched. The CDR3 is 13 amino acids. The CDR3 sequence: CASSEGQLTEAFF. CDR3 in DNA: TGTGCCAGCAGTGAGGGACAGCTCACTGAAGCTTTCTTT.

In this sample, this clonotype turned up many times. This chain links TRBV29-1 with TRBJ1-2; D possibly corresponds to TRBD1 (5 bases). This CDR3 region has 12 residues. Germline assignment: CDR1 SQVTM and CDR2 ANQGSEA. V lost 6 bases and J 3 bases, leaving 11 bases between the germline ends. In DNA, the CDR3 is TGCAGCGTGGTTCAGGGTCACTATGGCTACACCTTC. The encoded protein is CSVVQGHYGYTF.

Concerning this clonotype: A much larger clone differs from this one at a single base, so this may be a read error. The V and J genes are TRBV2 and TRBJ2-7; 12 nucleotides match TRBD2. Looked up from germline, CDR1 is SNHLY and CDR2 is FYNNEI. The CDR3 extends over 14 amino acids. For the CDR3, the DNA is TGTGCCAACCTAGCGGGGGGGAGCTCCCACGAGCAGTACTTC. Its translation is CANLAGGSSHEQYF.

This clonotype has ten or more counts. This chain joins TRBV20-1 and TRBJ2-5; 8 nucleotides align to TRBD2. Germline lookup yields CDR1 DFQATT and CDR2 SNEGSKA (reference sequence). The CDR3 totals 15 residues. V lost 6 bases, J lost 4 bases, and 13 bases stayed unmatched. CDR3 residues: CSANRAGGYGETQYF. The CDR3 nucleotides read TGCAGTGCCAATAGGGCGGGGGGATATGGAGAGACCCAGTACTTC.

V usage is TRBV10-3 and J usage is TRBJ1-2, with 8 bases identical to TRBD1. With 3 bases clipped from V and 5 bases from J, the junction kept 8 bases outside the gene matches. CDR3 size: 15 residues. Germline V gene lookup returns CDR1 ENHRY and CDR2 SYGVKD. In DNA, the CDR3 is TGTGCCATCAGTGACGGCGGGACAGGTCTTTATGGCTACACCTTC. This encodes CAISDGGTGLYGYTF.

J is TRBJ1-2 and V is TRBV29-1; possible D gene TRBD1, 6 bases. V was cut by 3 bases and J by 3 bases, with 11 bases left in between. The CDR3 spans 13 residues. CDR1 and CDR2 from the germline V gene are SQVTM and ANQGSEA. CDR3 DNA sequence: TGCAGCGTTGAGACAGGAGGTGACTATGGCTACACCTTC. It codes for CSVETGGDYGYTF.

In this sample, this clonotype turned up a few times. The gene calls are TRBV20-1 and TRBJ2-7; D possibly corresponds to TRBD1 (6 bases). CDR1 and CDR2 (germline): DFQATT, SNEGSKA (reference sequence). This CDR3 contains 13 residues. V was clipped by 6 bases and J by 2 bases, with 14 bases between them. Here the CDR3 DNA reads TGCAGTGCCTCCGAACAGGGCACCTACGAGCAGTACTTC. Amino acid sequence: CSASEQGTYEQYF.

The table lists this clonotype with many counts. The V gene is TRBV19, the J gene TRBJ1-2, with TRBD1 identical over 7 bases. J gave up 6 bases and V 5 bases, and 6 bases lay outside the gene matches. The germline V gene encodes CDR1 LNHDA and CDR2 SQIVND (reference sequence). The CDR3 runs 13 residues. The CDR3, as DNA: TGTGCCAGTAGTGTCAGGGGGATCGATGGCTACACCTTC. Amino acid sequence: CASSVRGIDGYTF.

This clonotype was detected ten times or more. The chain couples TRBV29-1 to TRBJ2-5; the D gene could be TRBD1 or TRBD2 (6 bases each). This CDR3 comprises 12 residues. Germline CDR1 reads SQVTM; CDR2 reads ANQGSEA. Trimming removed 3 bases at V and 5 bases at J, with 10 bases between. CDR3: CSVEGGWETQYF. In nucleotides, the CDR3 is TGCAGCGTTGAGGGGGGCTGGGAGACCCAGTACTTC.

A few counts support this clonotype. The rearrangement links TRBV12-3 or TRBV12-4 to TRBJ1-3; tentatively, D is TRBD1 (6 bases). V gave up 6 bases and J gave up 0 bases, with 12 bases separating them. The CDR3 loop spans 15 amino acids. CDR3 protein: CASSPGQNSGNTIYF. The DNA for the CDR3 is TGTGCCAGCAGCCCGGGACAAAACTCTGGAAACACCATATATTTT.

CDR3 bases: TGCGCCAGCAGCCGACCGGACGGGAGAAACACCATATATTTT. It is translated as CASSRPDGRNTIYF. J is TRBJ1-3 and V is TRBV4-1, with D unresolved. The CDR3 is 14 residues long. Germline lookup yields CDR1 MGHRA and CDR2 YSYEKL. With 4 bases removed from V and 5 bases from J, the gap between germline ends came to 12 bases.

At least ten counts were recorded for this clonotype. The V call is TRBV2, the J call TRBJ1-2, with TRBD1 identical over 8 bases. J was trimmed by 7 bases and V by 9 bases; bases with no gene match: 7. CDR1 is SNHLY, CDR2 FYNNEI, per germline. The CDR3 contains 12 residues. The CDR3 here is CARRDRSRGYTF. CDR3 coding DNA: TGTGCCAGGCGGGACAGGTCTCGTGGCTACACCTTC.

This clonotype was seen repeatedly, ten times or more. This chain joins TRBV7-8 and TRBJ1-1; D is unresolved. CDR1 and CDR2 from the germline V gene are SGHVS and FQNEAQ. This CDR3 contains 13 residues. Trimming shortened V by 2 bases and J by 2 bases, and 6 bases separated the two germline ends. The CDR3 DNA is TGTGCCAGCAGCTTATGGAGAAACACTGAAGCTTTCTTT. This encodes CASSLWRNTEAFF. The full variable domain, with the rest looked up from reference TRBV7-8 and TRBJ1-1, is GAGVSQSPRYKVAKRGQDVALRCDPISGHVSLFWYQQALGQGPEFLTYFQNEAQLDKSGLPSDRFFAERPEGSVSTLKIQRTQQEDSAVYLCASSLWRNTEAFFGQGTRLTVV.

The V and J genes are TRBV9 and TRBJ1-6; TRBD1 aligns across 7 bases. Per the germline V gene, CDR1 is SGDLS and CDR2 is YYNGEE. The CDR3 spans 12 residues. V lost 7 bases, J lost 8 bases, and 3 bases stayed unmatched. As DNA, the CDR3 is TGTGCCAGCCGCGGGACAGATTCACCCCTCCACTTT. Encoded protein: CASRGTDSPLHF.